The subject of this entry is one T cell receptor beta chain. Its antigen is undetermined. Profiling of TCR beta VDJ combinations and CDR3 sequences used genomic DNA as template. TCRdb re-analysed the reads in MiXCR, keeping a single row per CDR3 protein. The table records fewer than 250,000 distinct CDR3 sequences, under 50% of them present only once. The data were obtained in a study of CD8+CD57+ T cells in acquired aplastic anemia. The wider study: Average DNA yield from sorted CD4+ and CD8+ cells was around 3.2 ug. The study, taken as a whole, reports: Patients and controls were not found to differ significantly in CD8+ Simpson's diversity. Around 27 was the count of CD8+ CDR3 sequences that patients shared with controls.

CDR1 is WNHNN and CDR2 is SYGVQD in the germline V gene (reference sequence). V shed 1 base and J shed 9 bases, with 13 bases lying between them. CDR3 length: 14 amino acids. Sequenced patients had shown CD8+CD57+ cell expansion by flow cytometry. The source of this sequence is a human donor with aplastic anemia. The sample was sorted CD4+, CD8+, or CD8+CD57+ T cells (not recorded which) from PBMCs. The gene calls are TRBV10-1 and TRBJ2-1; no definite D call. The CDR3 DNA reads as TGCGCCAGCAGTGAGTTTGAAGTTCTTAGTGAGCAGTTCTTC. Residues: CASSEFEVLSEQFF.